This TCR beta chain was captured in a study of regulatory T cells in long-lasting Graves disease. Many counts were recorded for this clonotype. The trim removed 9 bases at V and 2 bases at J, leaving 9 bases unmatched. Germline CDR1 reads LNHDA; CDR2 reads SQIVND (reference sequence). The CDR3 runs to 15 residues. Arm-PCR with iRepertoire HTBI primers amplified the CDR3 regions for these TCR beta libraries. From the multiplex PCR reads, TCRdb called clonotypes with MiXCR, one entry per CDR3 protein. This table holds a few hundred thousand distinct CDR3 sequences, roughly 18% found once. Stated time point: newly diagnosed GD, antithyroid drugs for less than 3 months. PBMC-derived RNA was used for the TCR library.

The clonotype originates from a female donor with Graves disease. Sequencing was performed on peripheral blood mononuclear cells (PBMCs), taken at new diagnosis, from a patient treated with antithyroid drugs. The rearrangement uses TRBV19 and TRBJ1-4; 7 nucleotides line up with TRBD1. CDR3 nucleotide sequence: TGTGCCAGCTACCCCCCGGGACAGACTAATGAAAAACTGTTTTTT. Its translation is CASYPPGQTNEKLFF.